These T cell receptor beta chains were read from a single sample in a study of a mutant IDH1 vaccine in newly diagnosed glioma. Clones were sequenced by immunoSEQ multiplex PCR, and TCRdb holds only the in-frame ones, with some missing. Of over 55,000 clones listed, around 80% are singletons. The antigens for these receptors are not known. This material consisted of PBMCs, taken from a glioma patient whose treatment included an IDH1 peptide vaccine. These receptor sequences come from a woman aged 40 to 50 with glioma. Some clones in this sample may be carry-over from other donors' samples. Each CDR3 is given with its conserved first and last residue. The D gene is left open where the match is weak. Clone size is stated in some rows and not others, as once, few, many or a class when expanded.

D gene: TRBD1; V gene: TRBV19; J gene: TRBJ1-4; clone size: few; CDR3 DNA: TGTGCCAGTAGTTCCACTAGGACAGGGGGCATTCGGGTGCTGTTTTTT; CDR3 protein: CASSSTRTGGIRVLFF
D gene: -; V gene: TRBV9; J gene: TRBJ2-2; clone size: once; CDR3 DNA: TGTGCCAGCCCCGAGGGCAGGGGAGGGTCCGGGGAGCTGTTTTTT; CDR3 protein: CASPEGRGGSGELFF
D gene: -; V gene: TRBV5-4; J gene: TRBJ1-5; clone size: -; CDR3 DNA: TGTGCCAGCAGCTTGGAGCGGCTGGGAATCAATCAGCCCCAGCATTTT; CDR3 protein: CASSLERLGINQPQHF
D gene: TRBD2; V gene: TRBV4-3; J gene: TRBJ2-5; clone size: -; CDR3 DNA: TGCGCCAGCAGCCAAAGGACTAGCGGGGGACGGGTGACCCAGTACTTC; CDR3 protein: CASSQRTSGGRVTQYF
D gene: TRBD2; V gene: TRBV11-3; J gene: TRBJ2-3; clone size: -; CDR3 DNA: TGTGCCAGCAGCTTATCGAGCGGGACTAGCACAGATACGCAGTATTTT; CDR3 protein: CASSLSSGTSTDTQYF
D gene: -; V gene: TRBV30; J gene: TRBJ1-2; clone size: few; CDR3 DNA: TGTGCCTGGAGTCCCCTGCGGGGCTACACCTTC; CDR3 protein: CAWSPLRGYTF
D gene: TRBD2; V gene: TRBV9; J gene: TRBJ2-2; clone size: once; CDR3 DNA: TGTGCCAGCAGCGGGGGACTAGTAGGCACCGGGGAGCTGTTTTTT; CDR3 protein: CASSGGLVGTGELFF
D gene: -; V gene: TRBV7-6; J gene: TRBJ2-1; clone size: -; CDR3 DNA: TGTGCCAGCAGCTTAGCTCGCAGGGTCGGCAATGAGCAGTTCTTC; CDR3 protein: CASSLARRVGNEQFF
D gene: -; V gene: TRBV5-6; J gene: TRBJ2-5; clone size: -; CDR3 DNA: TGTGCCAGCACCGAAGAGACTTTCCAAGAGACCCAGTACTTC; CDR3 protein: CASTEETFQETQYF
D gene: TRBD2; V gene: TRBV2; J gene: TRBJ2-3; clone size: -; CDR3 DNA: TGTGCCAGCAGCTCTAGCGGATTGGATACGCAGTATTTT; CDR3 protein: CASSSSGLDTQYF
D gene: -; V gene: TRBV13; J gene: TRBJ1-1; clone size: -; CDR3 DNA: TGTGCCAGCGCACTGACCCCGGGGGGAACTGAAGCTTTCTTT; CDR3 protein: CASALTPGGTEAFF
D gene: -; V gene: TRBV6-5; J gene: TRBJ2-5; clone size: -; CDR3 DNA: TGTGCCAGCAGTTATCCCCCCGCGGAGACCCAGTACTTC; CDR3 protein: CASSYPPAETQYF
D gene: -; V gene: TRBV29-1; J gene: TRBJ2-7; clone size: -; CDR3 DNA: TGCAGCGTTGCCGCTGACAGGTACGAGCAGTACTTC; CDR3 protein: CSVAADRYEQYF
D gene: TRBD2; V gene: TRBV2; J gene: TRBJ2-7; clone size: -; CDR3 DNA: TGTGCCAGCAGTGAAGGGGGAGCGGGGGGATACGAGCAGTACTTC; CDR3 protein: CASSEGGAGGYEQYF
D gene: -; V gene: TRBV5-4; J gene: TRBJ2-5; clone size: -; CDR3 DNA: TGTGCCAGCAGCTTATCGGGGCTAGCAGGGGAGACCCAGTACTTC; CDR3 protein: CASSLSGLAGETQYF
D gene: TRBD2; V gene: TRBV6-1; J gene: TRBJ2-7; clone size: -; CDR3 DNA: TGTGCCAGTCTCGGACTAGCCCCGACCTACGAGCAGTACTTC; CDR3 protein: CASLGLAPTYEQYF
D gene: -; V gene: TRBV6-1; J gene: TRBJ1-1; clone size: -; CDR3 DNA: TGTGCCAGCAGTCGTAACCACTTGGAGGGCACTGAAGCTTTCTTT; CDR3 protein: CASSRNHLEGTEAFF
D gene: -; V gene: TRBV14; J gene: TRBJ2-7; clone size: -; CDR3 DNA: TGTGCCAGCAGCCAAGATCCGGACCCCTCCTACGAGCAGTACTTC; CDR3 protein: CASSQDPDPSYEQYF
D gene: TRBD2; V gene: TRBV5-6; J gene: TRBJ2-1; clone size: -; CDR3 DNA: TGTGCCAGCAGCTTGGCCAAGCGGGACTACAATGAGCAGTTCTTC; CDR3 protein: CASSLAKRDYNEQFF
D gene: -; V gene: TRBV27; J gene: TRBJ2-1; clone size: -; CDR3 DNA: TGTGCCAGCAGTCCCCTTACTGTGCTGAATGAGCAGTTCTTC; CDR3 protein: CASSPLTVLNEQFF
D gene: -; V gene: TRBV7-6; J gene: TRBJ2-5; clone size: once; CDR3 DNA: TGTGCCAGCAGCTTAGATGGAGGGGTCGGGACCCAGTACTTC; CDR3 protein: CASSLDGGVGTQYF
D gene: -; V gene: TRBV6-6; J gene: TRBJ1-3; clone size: -; CDR3 DNA: TGTGCCAGCAGCTATAAGGGGTTTGCTGGAAACACCATATATTTT; CDR3 protein: CASSYKGFAGNTIYF
D gene: -; V gene: TRBV6-5; J gene: TRBJ2-2; clone size: -; CDR3 DNA: TGTGCCAGCAGTTACACCGGGGACAATCCCGGGGAGCTGTTTTTT; CDR3 protein: CASSYTGDNPGELFF
D gene: -; V gene: TRBV19; J gene: TRBJ2-3; clone size: -; CDR3 DNA: TGTGCCAGTAGTATGGGGGGGCGCATCGGAGATACGCAGTATTTT; CDR3 protein: CASSMGGRIGDTQYF
D gene: -; V gene: TRBV6-5; J gene: TRBJ1-1; clone size: -; CDR3 DNA: TGTGCCAGTACAGGGTCCACTGAAGCTTTCTTT; CDR3 protein: CASTGSTEAFF
D gene: -; V gene: TRBV6-1; J gene: TRBJ2-7; clone size: few; CDR3 DNA: TGTGCCAGCAGTGAAGCTACCCCGACAGGTCCCTCCTACGAGCAGTACTTC; CDR3 protein: CASSEATPTGPSYEQYF
D gene: -; V gene: TRBV4-2; J gene: TRBJ2-1; clone size: -; CDR3 DNA: TGTGCCAGCAGCGCTCGCCCACCTGGGGATGAGCAGTTCTTC; CDR3 protein: CASSARPPGDEQFF
D gene: -; V gene: TRBV5-1; J gene: TRBJ2-3; clone size: -; CDR3 DNA: TGCGCCAGCAGCCCTGGGGCGGGCCTCACAGATACGCAGTATTTT; CDR3 protein: CASSPGAGLTDTQYF
D gene: TRBD2; V gene: TRBV13; J gene: TRBJ2-7; clone size: -; CDR3 DNA: TGTGCCAGCAGCTTAAAGGTCCTAGCGGGGGGGCCGAGCTCCTACGAGCAGTACTTC; CDR3 protein: CASSLKVLAGGPSSYEQYF
D gene: -; V gene: TRBV7-2; J gene: TRBJ1-5; clone size: -; CDR3 DNA: TGTGCCAGCAGCTTACACGGAGATCAGCCCCAGCATTTT; CDR3 protein: CASSLHGDQPQHF
D gene: TRBD1; V gene: TRBV7-9; J gene: TRBJ1-1; clone size: -; CDR3 DNA: TGTGCCAGCAGCTCCCAGGGGGGCCACACTGAAGCTTTCTTT; CDR3 protein: CASSSQGGHTEAFF
D gene: -; V gene: TRBV6-4; J gene: TRBJ2-3; clone size: -; CDR3 DNA: TGTGCCAGCGCAACAACCAAAGGCACAGATACGCAGTATTTT; CDR3 protein: CASATTKGTDTQYF
D gene: TRBD1; V gene: TRBV2; J gene: TRBJ1-4; clone size: -; CDR3 DNA: TGTGCCAGCATCCCCCCGGGACAGGGTTCCACAACTAATGAAAAACTGTTTTTT; CDR3 protein: CASIPPGQGSTTNEKLFF
D gene: -; V gene: TRBV2; J gene: TRBJ1-4; clone size: -; CDR3 DNA: TGTGCCAGCAGTGCCCGGGACATCGTCGAAAAACTGTTTTTT; CDR3 protein: CASSARDIVEKLFF
D gene: TRBD2; V gene: TRBV27; J gene: TRBJ2-5; clone size: -; CDR3 DNA: TGTGCCAGCAGTGTCCGGGGGGGCCGGGAGACCCAGTACTTC; CDR3 protein: CASSVRGGRETQYF
D gene: TRBD1; V gene: TRBV6-5; J gene: TRBJ1-2; clone size: few; CDR3 DNA: TGTGCCAGCAGCCTGGGACAGGCGATCTATGGCTACACCTTC; CDR3 protein: CASSLGQAIYGYTF
D gene: -; V gene: TRBV5-1; J gene: TRBJ2-5; clone size: -; CDR3 DNA: TGCGCCAGCAGCTTCAGACCGGGGGCCCAAGAGACCCAGTACTTC; CDR3 protein: CASSFRPGAQETQYF
D gene: TRBD2; V gene: TRBV4-1; J gene: TRBJ2-1; clone size: -; CDR3 DNA: TGCGCCAGCAGCCAAGAAAGGATAGCGGGATACAATGAGCAGTTCTTC; CDR3 protein: CASSQERIAGYNEQFF
D gene: TRBD2; V gene: TRBV6-5; J gene: TRBJ2-3; clone size: -; CDR3 DNA: TGTGCCAGCAGCCCGGGACTAGCTTTGGATACGCAGTATTTT; CDR3 protein: CASSPGLALDTQYF
D gene: TRBD1; V gene: TRBV6-1; J gene: TRBJ1-1; clone size: -; CDR3 DNA: TGTGCCAGCAGTGAAGGGGCAGGGGGCCTTGAAGCTTTCTTT; CDR3 protein: CASSEGAGGLEAFF
D gene: -; V gene: TRBV12-5; J gene: TRBJ1-1; clone size: few; CDR3 DNA: TGTGCTAGTGGTTTGGTACTAGGGGAACGGAACACTGAAGCTTTCTTT; CDR3 protein: CASGLVLGERNTEAFF
D gene: -; V gene: TRBV6-5; J gene: TRBJ2-6; clone size: -; CDR3 DNA: TGTGCCAGCAGTTACGAGGGAACTGGGGCCAACGTCCTGACTTTC; CDR3 protein: CASSYEGTGANVLTF
D gene: TRBD1; V gene: TRBV5-6; J gene: TRBJ1-3; clone size: -; CDR3 DNA: TGTGCCAGCAGCTGGGCGACAGGGGACACCATATATTTT; CDR3 protein: CASSWATGDTIYF
D gene: TRBD1; V gene: TRBV5-6; J gene: TRBJ2-1; clone size: -; CDR3 DNA: TGTGCCAGCAGCTTGGACAGGGGGGCCTACAATGAGCAGTTCTTC; CDR3 protein: CASSLDRGAYNEQFF
D gene: TRBD1; V gene: TRBV7-3; J gene: TRBJ1-1; clone size: many; CDR3 DNA: TGTGCCAGCAGCCCACAGGGACCCCAGGGGGCTGAAGCTTTCTTT; CDR3 protein: CASSPQGPQGAEAFF
D gene: -; V gene: TRBV25-1; J gene: TRBJ1-4; clone size: -; CDR3 DNA: TGTGCCAGCAGTGTAAGGGGAAGCCGGCAGGAAAAACTGTTTTTT; CDR3 protein: CASSVRGSRQEKLFF
D gene: TRBD2; V gene: TRBV7-2; J gene: TRBJ2-7; clone size: -; CDR3 DNA: TGTGCCGCCGGACTAGCGGGGGGGTCCTACGAGCAGTACTTC; CDR3 protein: CAAGLAGGSYEQYF
D gene: -; V gene: TRBV30; J gene: TRBJ1-4; clone size: few; CDR3 DNA: TGTGCCTCCCAGCGGAATGAAAAACTGTTTTTT; CDR3 protein: CASQRNEKLFF
D gene: TRBD1; V gene: TRBV7-9; J gene: TRBJ1-2; clone size: -; CDR3 DNA: TGTGCCAGCAGCACGGGACAGGGAGGTGGCTACACCTTC; CDR3 protein: CASSTGQGGGYTF
D gene: -; V gene: TRBV29-1; J gene: TRBJ2-3; clone size: -; CDR3 DNA: TGCAGCGGGGGGCGGGAAGATACGCAGTATTTT; CDR3 protein: CSGGREDTQYF
D gene: TRBD2; V gene: TRBV29-1; J gene: TRBJ2-5; clone size: few; CDR3 DNA: TGCAGCGTTGGAAGCGGGGAAGGAGGGACCCAGTACTTC; CDR3 protein: CSVGSGEGGTQYF
D gene: -; V gene: TRBV21-1; J gene: TRBJ2-1; clone size: once; CDR3 DNA: TGTGCCAGCAGCAAAGTCGCATCCTACTCCTACAATGAGCAGTTCTTC; CDR3 protein: CASSKVASYSYNEQFF
D gene: -; V gene: TRBV7-9; J gene: TRBJ2-7; clone size: -; CDR3 DNA: TGTGCCAGCAGCTTAAGCCCGCGGGCAGGAGCGATCTACGAGCAGTACTTC; CDR3 protein: CASSLSPRAGAIYEQYF
D gene: -; V gene: TRBV4-3; J gene: TRBJ1-5; clone size: -; CDR3 DNA: TGCGCCAGCAGCCAAGATTCTGGGGGCGGTCATCAGCCCCAGCATTTT; CDR3 protein: CASSQDSGGGHQPQHF
D gene: -; V gene: TRBV20-1; J gene: TRBJ1-1; clone size: few; CDR3 DNA: TGCAGTGCTAGAGTAAACACTGAAGCTTTCTTT; CDR3 protein: CSARVNTEAFF